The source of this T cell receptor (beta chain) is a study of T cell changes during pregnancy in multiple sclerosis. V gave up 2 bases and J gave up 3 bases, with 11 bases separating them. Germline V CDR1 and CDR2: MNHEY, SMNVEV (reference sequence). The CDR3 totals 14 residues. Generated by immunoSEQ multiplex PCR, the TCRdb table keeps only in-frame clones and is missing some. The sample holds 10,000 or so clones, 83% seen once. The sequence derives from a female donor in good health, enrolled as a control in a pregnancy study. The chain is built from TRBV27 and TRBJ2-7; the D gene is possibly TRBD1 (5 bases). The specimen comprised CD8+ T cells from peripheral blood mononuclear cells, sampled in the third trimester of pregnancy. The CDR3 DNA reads TGTGCCAGCAGTTTAAGGGGTTCGGTCTACGAGCAGTACTTC. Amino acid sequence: CASSLRGSVYEQYF.